This T cell receptor (beta chain) was captured by sequencing in a study of response to subunit inactivated influenza vaccine. Findings and limits, study-wide: Authors suggested seasonal influenza vaccinations each recruit few new T cells.

The CDR3 has 14 residues. The V gene's germline CDR1 is MNHEY and CDR2 SVGAGI. The germline V and J ends were trimmed by 2 bases and 5 bases, with 12 bases remaining between them. One entry per CDR3 protein results from TCRdb running MiXCR on the RT-PCR reads. The repertoire holds a few hundred thousand distinct CDR3 sequences, with 20% to 25% as singletons. This clonotype was observed a handful of times. The antigen remains unidentified. This chain links TRBV6-5 with TRBJ1-1; the D is unclear. The starting material was PBMCs from blood, obtained about 20 months after vaccination. The receptor comes from a man aged 50 to 69 who received an inactivated influenza vaccine. CDR3 in DNA: TGTGCCAGCAGTTACAAGGAGGGTGGGACTGAAGCTTTCTTT. Encoded protein: CASSYKEGGTEAFF.